These 2 T cell receptor beta chains were all obtained from the same sample, sequenced in a study of blood T cells in healthy people across ages. The authors ran a second PCR of 7 to 11 cycles using a sample-barcoded 5' primer and a J-beta primer mix. Each CDR3 protein gets one entry after TCRdb re-called the 5' RACE reads with MiXCR. This sample has around 400,000 distinct CDR3 sequences, with more than 45% found just once. Sequenced: blood. The source of these receptors is a man aged 55 to 70 in good health.

CDR3 in amino acids: CSVERQLNTEAFF. Here the CDR3 DNA reads TGCAGCGTTGAAAGACAGCTGAACACTGAAGCTTTCTTT. This rearrangement joins TRBV29-1 to TRBJ1-1; TRBD1 might be the D (5 bases). This CDR3 contains 13 residues. The germline V gene has CDR1 SQVTM and CDR2 ANQGSEA. V shed 2 bases and J shed 0 bases, with 7 bases lying between them.

This clonotype was seen a single time. The V and J genes are TRBV5-6 and TRBJ2-4; a weak D match, TRBD1 (6 bases). The J call may be in error: the DNA end matches TRBJ2-7 better. The germline V gene has CDR1 SGHDT and CDR2 YYEEEE. CDR3 length: 15 amino acids. The CDR3 here is CASTTVGQGLDEQYF. The CDR3 region has the DNA TGTGCCAGCACCACGGTCGGGCAGGGGCTCGACGAGCAGTACTTC.